The 3 T cell receptor beta chains given below trace back to one sample, sequenced in a study of OX40 agonist ivuxolimab in advanced cancers. The data were produced by immunoSEQ multiplex PCR, yet TCRdb's version contains in-frame clones alone and is incomplete. The sample lists 45,000 to 75,000 clones; about 85% were seen once. Sequences were derived from CD4+ or CD8+ T cells sorted from blood, sampled in a trial of the OX40 agonist ivuxolimab. Receptors were obtained from an adult with an advanced solid tumor such as melanoma, head and neck, liver or kidney cancer.

DNA of the CDR3: TGCAGCGTAACCCTGACAGGGGGCAATGGCTACACCTTC. This translates into CSVTLTGGNGYTF. The chain has TRBV29-1 and TRBJ1-2; 10 bases map to TRBD1. Germline V lookup: CDR1 SQVTM, CDR2 ANQGSEA. CDR3 length: 13 residues. V gave up 6 bases and J gave up 6 bases; unmatched junction bases: 7. The variable domain in full, completed from reference TRBV29-1 and TRBJ1-2, reads SAVISQKPSRDICQRGTSLTIQCQVDSQVTMMFWYRQQPGQSLTLIATANQGSEATYESGFVIDKFPISRPNLTFSTLTVSNMSPEDSSIYLCSVTLTGGNGYTFGSGTRLTVV.

The gene calls are TRBV5-1 and TRBJ1-2; weak D call: TRBD1 (6 bases). Germline V lookup: CDR1 SGHRS, CDR2 YFSETQ. This CDR3 spans 13 amino acids. Trimming shortened V by 5 bases and J by 5 bases, and 13 bases separated the two germline ends. The CDR3 is CASSIQGLYGYTF. The CDR3, as DNA: TGCGCCAGCAGTATACAGGGACTATATGGCTACACCTTC.

This clone has only one observation. In nucleotides, the CDR3 is TGTGCCAGCAGCGGGGCGAGCGGGAACAATGAGCAGTTCTTC. This gives the protein CASSGASGNNEQFF. The V call is TRBV7-3, the J call TRBJ2-1; 7 bases are a match to TRBD2. Germline CDR1 reads SGHTA; CDR2 reads FQGTGA. The CDR3 runs to 14 residues. The trim removed 5 bases at V and 5 bases at J, leaving 6 bases unmatched.